Here is one TCR beta chain with its context. What it binds is unknown. TCRdb re-called the 5' RACE reads with MiXCR, one entry per CDR3 protein. The table lists around 340,000 distinct CDR3 sequences, around 12% of them singletons. This entry is derived from a study of T cells after yellow fever vaccination. Turning to the study itself: It was SMART-Seq v4 Ultra Low Input that prepared the fractions with low cell numbers.

This CDR3 comprises 13 residues. CDR1 and CDR2 (germline): MNHNS, SASEGT. Study observations and caveats: Only a small proportion of the clonotypes turned up in both the CD4 and the CD8 compartments, likely arising from convergent recombination. From the bulk population, abundant clonotypes could contaminate and appear within FACS-sorted repertoires.

The V and J genes are TRBV6-1 and TRBJ2-7; D is perhaps TRBD1 (6 bases). The receptor's source is a man younger than 35 who received the YFV17D yellow fever vaccine. Sequenced material: CD4+ T cells sorted from PBMCs, taken 15 days after the yellow fever booster vaccination. The CDR3 DNA reads TGTGCCGGCAGTGAAAGGGACATCTACGAGCAGTACGTC. Protein sequence: CAGSERDIYEQYV.